The 17 T cell receptor beta chains in this list originate from one sample, sequenced in a study of blood T cell repertoires in COVID-19. Clones were sequenced by immunoSEQ multiplex PCR, and TCRdb holds only the in-frame ones, with some missing. This table holds roughly 120,000 clones, 87% found once. The sample was peripheral blood. These receptor sequences come from a human donor in a cohort sampled during active COVID-19.

The V gene is TRBV24-1, the J gene TRBJ1-1; possible D gene TRBD1, 6 bases. This CDR3 is 19 amino acids long. V was trimmed by 3 bases and J by 1 base, leaving 23 bases between them. Germline lookup yields CDR1 KGHDR and CDR2 SFDVKD. Here the CDR3 reads CATSDLPPTGNRQNTEAFF. CDR3 nucleotides: TGTGCCACCAGTGATCTCCCCCCAACAGGGAATAGACAGAACACTGAAGCTTTCTTT.

This clone showed up just once. The sample carries other DNA sequences with the same CDR3. This rearrangement joins TRBV3-1 (or the pseudogene TRBV3-2) to TRBJ2-5; D is perhaps TRBD2 (7 bases). The germline V and J ends were trimmed by 1 base and 5 bases, with 17 bases remaining between them. This CDR3 has 16 residues. Germline CDR1 is LGHDT and CDR2 is YNNKEL (reference sequence). The CDR3 region has the DNA TGTGCCAGCAGCCAAGTAGGAGGGGGGGCCGGTGAGACCCAGTACTTC. This sequence encodes CASSQVGGGAGETQYF.

The chain carries TRBV7-8 and TRBJ2-1, with 11 bases identical to TRBD2. This CDR3 spans 16 amino acids. CDR1 and CDR2 from the germline V gene are SGHVS and FQNEAQ. V trimming: 6 bases; J trimming: 7 bases; junction bases outside the gene matches: 11. CDR3 amino acids: CASSYRLAGLLNEQFF. The CDR3, as DNA: TGTGCCAGCAGTTACAGACTAGCGGGATTGTTGAATGAGCAGTTCTTC.

The V and J genes are TRBV12-3 or TRBV12-4 and TRBJ1-4; D unresolved. V lost 5 bases and J lost 8, with 12 bases in between. The CDR3 contains 13 residues. The CDR3 bases are TGTGCCAGCAGTCCCCAGGTGAAGGAAAAACTGTTTTTT. This gives the protein CASSPQVKEKLFF.

The chain uses TRBV11-3 and TRBJ2-1, with 10 bases identical to TRBD2. V lost 5 bases, J lost 7 bases, and 11 bases stayed unmatched. CDR3 size: 16 residues. The germline V gene has CDR1 SGHNT and CDR2 YENEEA. The CDR3 spells CASSPGPSGRWNEQFF. CDR3 nucleotides: TGTGCCAGCAGCCCGGGTCCTAGCGGGAGATGGAATGAGCAGTTCTTC.

The chain recombines TRBV19 with TRBJ2-1; a weak D match, TRBD2 (6 bases). Trimming took off 5 bases at V and 0 bases at J, with 20 bases between the two ends. Germline CDR1 reads LNHDA; CDR2 reads SQIVND (reference sequence). The CDR3 is 18 residues long. The CDR3 nucleotides read TGTGCCAGTAGTCCTACAAGCGGGCCCATTAGCTCCTACAATGAGCAGTTCTTC. As protein: CASSPTSGPISSYNEQFF.

The V and J genes are TRBV5-1 and TRBJ2-5; 14 bases fit TRBD2. Germline assignment: CDR1 SGHRS and CDR2 YFSETQ. CDR3 length: 14 amino acids. The ends lost 4 bases at V and 7 bases at J; junction bases unmatched: 3. CDR3 region: CASSPGTSGGTQYF. The CDR3 bases are TGCGCCAGCAGCCCCGGGACTAGCGGGGGGACCCAGTACTTC.

V usage is TRBV9 and J usage is TRBJ1-5; 8 nucleotides match TRBD1. This CDR3 has 14 amino acids. CDR1 is SGDLS, CDR2 YYNGEE, per germline. Germline trimming cut 0 bases from V and 7 bases from J; bases unmatched to any gene: 3. As DNA, the CDR3 is TGTGCCAGCAGCGTAGCGGACAGGGAACAGCCCCAGCATTTT. Translating gives CASSVADREQPQHF.

In this sample, this clone turned up once. V usage is TRBV6-5 and J usage is TRBJ2-7, with TRBD2 matching 11 bases. Trimming took 8 bases from V and 0 from J; bases not matched to a gene: 6. The CDR3 has 15 amino acids. Germline V lookup: CDR1 MNHEY, CDR2 SVGAGI. The CDR3 spells CASDQGTSGSYEQYF. CDR3 coding DNA: TGTGCCAGCGACCAGGGGACTAGCGGCTCCTACGAGCAGTACTTC.

The V gene is TRBV7-9, the J gene TRBJ1-3; 8 bases are shared with TRBD1. This CDR3 contains 16 residues. From germline, CDR1 is SEHNR and CDR2 FQNEAQ (reference sequence). V was pared by 5 bases and J by 3 bases, with 9 bases of the junction left unmatched. CDR3 sequence: CASSPQRTGSGNTIYF. The CDR3 DNA follows: TGTGCCAGCAGCCCGCAACGGACAGGGAGTGGAAACACCATATATTTT.

This clone was counted once. J is TRBJ2-5 and V is TRBV4-3; 13 bases are shared with TRBD2. The CDR3 is made up of 19 amino acids. The junction had 11 bases not matched to a gene; V was cut back by 0 bases and J by 4 bases. The V gene's germline CDR1 is LGHNA and CDR2 YSLEER. CDR3 nucleotide sequence: TGCGCCAGCAGCCAAGAGGGGAGGACTAGCGGGAGAGGTTTAGAGACCCAGTACTTC. Its translation: CASSQEGRTSGRGLETQYF.

The V and J genes are TRBV3-1 (or the pseudogene TRBV3-2) and TRBJ2-3, with TRBD2 as a possible D gene (6 bases). V lost 4 bases and J 2 bases, leaving 16 bases between the germline ends. CDR1 and CDR2 (germline): LGHDT, YNNKEL (reference sequence). The CDR3 is 16 amino acids. The CDR3 nucleotides read TGTGCCAGCAGCCCCCTTGGAGGGCGAACCACAGATACGCAGTATTTT. This translates into CASSPLGGRTTDTQYF.

The chain recombines TRBV9 with TRBJ2-1; TRBD2 matches at 10 bases. In germline, CDR1 is SGDLS, CDR2 YYNGEE. This CDR3 has 16 amino acids. Trimming at V came to 3 bases and at J to 2 bases, leaving 5 bases not matched to a gene. CDR3 protein: CASSALTSGPYNEQFF. Here the CDR3 DNA reads TGTGCCAGCAGCGCCTTGACTAGCGGGCCCTACAATGAGCAGTTCTTC.

The genes are TRBV6-6 and TRBJ2-1, with 8 bases fitting TRBD1. Germline CDR1 is MNHNY and CDR2 is SVGAGI (reference sequence). V shed 6 bases, J shed 7 bases, and the junction held 14 bases outside the gene matches. This CDR3 has 16 amino acids. CDR3 residues: CASSLGTGLSGNEQFF. Written as DNA, the CDR3 is TGTGCCAGCAGCCTCGGGACAGGTCTTTCGGGAAATGAGCAGTTCTTC.

The genes are TRBV21-1 and TRBJ1-1; the table's D call of TRBD1 was not tested on the DNA. TRBV21-1 corresponds to a pseudogene. CDR3 length equals 20 residues. CDR3 residues: CASSILKCGITGTENTEAFF. CDR3 bases: TGTGCCAGCAGCATACTTAAATGTGGGATTACCGGGACAGAAAACACTGAAGCTTTCTTT.

The chain links TRBV2 to TRBJ2-7, with 10 bases matching TRBD2. CDR1 SNHLY and CDR2 FYNNEI come from the germline V gene. J was trimmed by 4 bases and V by 6 bases; bases with no gene match: 6. This CDR3 has 14 amino acids. The CDR3 protein is CASRYSGGNYEQYF. The CDR3 DNA reads as TGTGCCAGCAGGTATAGCGGGGGGAATTACGAGCAGTACTTC.

The chain combines TRBV7-2 with TRBJ2-3; the match to TRBD1 covers 7 bases. Per germline, CDR1 SGHTA and CDR2 FQGNSA. V was pared by 2 bases and J by 5 bases, with 1 base of the junction left unmatched. The CDR3 is made up of 13 amino acids. CDR3 amino acids: CASSLRGRDTQYF. CDR3 sequence (DNA): TGTGCCAGCAGCTTAAGGGGGCGAGATACGCAGTATTTT.